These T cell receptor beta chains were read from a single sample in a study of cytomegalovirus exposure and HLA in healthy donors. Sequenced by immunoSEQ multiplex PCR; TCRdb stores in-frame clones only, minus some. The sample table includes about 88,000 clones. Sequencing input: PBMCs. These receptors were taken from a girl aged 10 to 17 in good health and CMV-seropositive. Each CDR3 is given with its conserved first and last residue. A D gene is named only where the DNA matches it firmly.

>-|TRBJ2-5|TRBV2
TGTGCCAGCAGAGGGTGGCTAGGGGAAGAGACCCAGTACTTC
CASRGWLGEETQYF
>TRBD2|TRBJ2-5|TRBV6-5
TGTGCCAGCAGTTACAGGACTAGAGGCCCAGAGACCCAGTACTTC
CASSYRTRGPETQYF
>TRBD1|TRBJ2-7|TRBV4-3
TGCGCCAGCAGCCAAGATAGGGACAGCTCCTACGAGCAGTACTTC
CASSQDRDSSYEQYF
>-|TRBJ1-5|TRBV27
TGTGCCAGCAGCCCTTACAATCAGCCCCAGCATTTT
CASSPYNQPQHF
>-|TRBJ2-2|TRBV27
TGTGCCAGCAGTGCTTTAGGATTAGGTGCGGACACCGGGGAGCTGTTTTTT
CASSALGLGADTGELFF
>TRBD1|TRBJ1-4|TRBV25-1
TGTGCCAGCAGTGACATTGCAGGGGGCTATAATGAAAAACTGTTTTTT
CASSDIAGGYNEKLFF
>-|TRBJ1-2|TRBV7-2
TGTGCCAGCAGCTTAGGCGATTGGGGCTACACCTTC
CASSLGDWGYTF
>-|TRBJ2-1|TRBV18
TGTGCCAGCTCACCACCAGTCAGTCGATCCGATGAGCAGTTCTTC
CASSPPVSRSDEQFF
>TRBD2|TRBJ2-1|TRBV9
TGTGCCAGCAGCGTAGGCGGGGGAGAACACAATGAGCAGTTCTTC
CASSVGGGEHNEQFF
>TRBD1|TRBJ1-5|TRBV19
TGTGCCAGCCGGGGACAGGGTAGCAATCAGCCCCAGCATTTT
CASRGQGSNQPQHF
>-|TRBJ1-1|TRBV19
TGTGCCAGTAGTATGGGAGGATCGAACACTGAAGCTTTCTTT
CASSMGGSNTEAFF
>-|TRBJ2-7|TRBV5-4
TGTGCAAGCACCCCCGACGAGCAGTACTTC
CASTPDEQYF
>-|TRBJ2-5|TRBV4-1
TGCGCCAGCAGCCAAGATGGGGCCCAAGGCGAGACCCAGTACTTC
CASSQDGAQGETQYF
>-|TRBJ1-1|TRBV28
TGTGCCAGCGCAGACAGTTCAGGGGCTTGGCACACTGAAGCTTTCTTT
CASADSSGAWHTEAFF
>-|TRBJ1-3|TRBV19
TGTGCCAGTAGTATTAAAGCCTTCTCTGGAAACACCATATATTTT
CASSIKAFSGNTIYF
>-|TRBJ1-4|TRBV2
TGTGCCAGCAGAGCGGGACTTGGTCTCGAAAAACTGTTTTTT
CASRAGLGLEKLFF